The TCR beta chain under discussion was sequenced for a study of blood T cell repertoires in COVID-19. Authors' methods: Nucleated cell counts were estimated from reference gene primer amplification. The repertoire was sequenced with immunoSEQ multiplex PCR; TCRdb's copy has only in-frame clones and lacks some. The V and J calls and clone size come from that table; D and trimming were worked out from the DNA. The data show approximately 270,000 clones, around 86% seen once. J was trimmed by 0 bases and V by 6 bases; bases with no gene match: 2. Germline V gives CDR1 LNHDA, CDR2 SQIVND (reference sequence). The CDR3 runs 15 residues.

This clonotype was obtained from a man over 45 with acute or convalescent COVID-19. Sequenced: peripheral blood. The rearrangement joins TRBV19 to TRBJ1-6; 7 bases are a match to TRBD1. The CDR3 DNA reads as TGTGCCAGTAGACAGGGGTACTCCTATAATTCACCCCTCCACTTT. Encoded protein: CASRQGYSYNSPLHF.